This T cell receptor beta chain was identified in a study of blood T cell repertoires in COVID-19. Generated by immunoSEQ multiplex PCR, the TCRdb table keeps only in-frame clones and is missing some. The table records about 130,000 clones, about 86% of them present only once. CDR1 MNHEY and CDR2 SMNVEV come from the germline V gene (reference sequence). The CDR3 is 14 residues long. V lost 6 bases and J lost 0, with 8 bases in between. The receptor was derived from a man in his fifties or sixties who had recovered from COVID-19. The chain is built from TRBV27 and TRBJ2-2; D might be TRBD2 (6 bases). The sequenced sample consisted of PBMCs or T cells enriched from blood (not recorded which). The CDR3 loop is CASRLASNTGELFF. For the CDR3, the DNA is TGTGCCAGCAGGCTAGCGTCGAACACCGGGGAGCTGTTTTTT.